The 23 T cell receptor beta chains below were found in one sample sequenced in a study of blood T cell repertoires in COVID-19. The repertoire was sequenced with immunoSEQ multiplex PCR; TCRdb's copy has only in-frame clones and lacks some. The sample has a few hundred thousand clones; around 83% are singletons. Sequences were obtained from PBMCs or T cells enriched from blood (not recorded which). These receptors all come from a woman between 50 and 59 years old who had recovered from COVID-19.

There are a few counts of this clone. The chain carries TRBV14 and TRBJ2-1; D not resolved. Per the germline V gene, CDR1 is SGHDN and CDR2 is FVKESK. Trimming took 3 bases from V and 4 from J, leaving 13 bases between them. The CDR3 is 15 residues long. The CDR3 loop is CASSQFVSIYNEQFF. In DNA form, the CDR3 reads TGTGCCAGCAGCCAGTTCGTATCTATTTACAATGAGCAGTTCTTC.

This clone was found a few times. The V call is TRBV6-1, the J call TRBJ2-7, with 10 bases that match TRBD2. CDR1 and CDR2 from the germline V gene are MNHNS and SASEGT. The V and J ends lost 8 bases and 3 bases, in that order; junction bases with no gene match: 1. The CDR3 has 12 amino acids. CDR3 protein: CASRTSGYEQYF. CDR3 nucleotides: TGTGCCAGCCGGACTAGCGGCTACGAGCAGTACTTC.

The chain employs TRBV3-1 (or the pseudogene TRBV3-2) and TRBJ2-7; TRBD2 agrees at 9 bases. The V segment lost 8 bases and the J segment 3 bases; nucleotides outside the gene matches: 8. This CDR3 has 14 residues. Germline V lookup: CDR1 LGHDT, CDR2 YNNKEL (reference sequence). The CDR3 DNA is TGTGCCAGCTCCCGGCGGGAGGGCAACTACGAGCAGTACTTC. Translating gives CASSRREGNYEQYF.

CDR3 loop: CASSPPGGVEQFF. DNA of the CDR3: TGTGCCAGCTCACCACCGGGGGGGGTTGAGCAGTTCTTC. V usage is TRBV18 and J usage is TRBJ2-1, with 7 bases that match TRBD2. The length of the CDR3 is 13 residues. Germline V gene data show CDR1 as KGHSH and CDR2 as LQKENI. V lost 0 bases to trimming and J lost 9 bases; unmatched junction nucleotides: 2.

The chain employs TRBV19 and TRBJ2-5, with 9 bases that match TRBD2. The CDR3 consists of 15 residues. J gave up 4 bases and V 7 bases, and 10 bases lay outside the gene matches. Per germline, CDR1 LNHDA and CDR2 SQIVND (reference sequence). CDR3 protein: CASMAGGLGGETQYF. For the CDR3, the DNA is TGTGCCAGTATGGCGGGAGGGCTCGGGGGAGAGACCCAGTACTTC. Drawing the rest from reference TRBV19 and TRBJ2-5, the complete variable domain is DGGITQSPKYLFRKEGQNVTLSCEQNLNHDAMYWYRQDPGQGLRLIYYSQIVNDFQKGDIAEGYSVSREKKESFPLTVTSAQKNPTAFYLCASMAGGLGGETQYFGPGTRLLVL.

The V call is TRBV27, the J call TRBJ2-1; no reliable D call. Germline values: CDR1 MNHEY, CDR2 SMNVEV (reference sequence). Trimming shortened V by 3 bases and J by 7 bases, and 13 bases separated the two germline ends. The CDR3 loop spans 14 amino acids. The CDR3 region has the DNA TGTGCCAGCAGTTTGTTCCAGTCGTTGAATGAGCAGTTCTTC. Its protein is CASSLFQSLNEQFF.

This chain joins TRBV3-1 (or the pseudogene TRBV3-2) and TRBJ2-3; TRBD1 matches 10 bases. The trim removed 4 bases at V and 3 bases at J, leaving 7 bases unmatched. The CDR3 length is 16 residues. Looked up from germline, CDR1 is LGHDT and CDR2 is YNNKEL (reference sequence). The CDR3 region is CASSLTTGGATDTQYF. For the CDR3, the DNA is TGTGCCAGCAGCCTCACGACAGGGGGCGCGACAGATACGCAGTATTTT.

This rearrangement joins TRBV7-9 to TRBJ1-6, with D unclear. CDR1 is SEHNR and CDR2 is FQNEAQ in the germline V gene (reference sequence). This CDR3 is built from 13 residues. Trimming took off 5 bases at V and 10 bases at J, with 12 bases between the two ends. CDR3 region: CASSPDGLSPLHF. The CDR3 DNA reads TGTGCCAGCAGCCCTGATGGGCTCTCACCCCTCCACTTT. The full variable domain, rest sourced from reference TRBV7-9 and TRBJ1-6, is DTGVSQNPRHKITKRGQNVTFRCDPISEHNRLYWYRQTLGQGPEFLTYFQNEAQLEKSRLLSDRFSAERPKGSFSTLEIQRTEQGDSAMYLCASSPDGLSPLHFGNGTRLTVT.

This sequence joins TRBV5-1 and TRBJ1-2; 8 positions match TRBD1. The CDR3 has 13 residues. Germline V gene lookup returns CDR1 SGHRS and CDR2 YFSETQ. Trimming cost V 4 bases and J 13 bases; bases outside gene matches: 12. The DNA for the CDR3 is TGCGCCAGCAGCACGGGACAGGTAGACCCGGGCACCTTC. This translates into CASSTGQVDPGTF.

The chain's CDR3 is CAWASGGAGYEQYF. The CDR3 DNA reads as TGTGCCTGGGCTAGCGGGGGGGCCGGGTACGAGCAGTACTTC. The genes are TRBV30 and TRBJ2-7; 12 nucleotides align to TRBD2. Germline V lookup: CDR1 GTSNPN, CDR2 SVGIG (reference sequence). After removal of 5 bases from V and 4 bases from J, the junction contained 6 bases not matched to a gene. This CDR3 is built from 14 residues. Complete variable domain (other parts from reference TRBV30 and TRBJ2-7): SQTIHQWPATLVQPVGSPLSLECTVEGTSNPNLYWYRQAAGRGLQLLFYSVGIGQISSEVPQNLSASRPQDRQFILSSKKLLLSDSGFYLCAWASGGAGYEQYFGPGTRLTVT.

Comment on this clone: The sample carries other DNA sequences with the same CDR3. The chain has TRBV18 and TRBJ1-1; 7 nucleotides line up with TRBD1. Trimming at V came to 6 bases and at J to 2 bases, leaving 6 bases not matched to a gene. The CDR3 spans 14 residues. Germline V gene data show CDR1 as KGHSH and CDR2 as LQKENI. The CDR3 sequence: CASSPAGGNTEAFF. The CDR3 region has the DNA TGTGCCAGCTCGCCAGCAGGGGGAAACACTGAAGCTTTCTTT.

DNA for the CDR3: TGCGCCAGACAGGGGGCTATTACAGATACGCAGTATTTT. Translation gives CARQGAITDTQYF. The V and J genes are TRBV10-1 and TRBJ2-3; the match to TRBD1 covers 9 bases. With V trimmed by 9 bases and J by 3 bases, 4 bases remained unmatched. CDR3 length: 13 residues. Germline CDR1 reads WNHNN; CDR2 reads SYGVQD (reference sequence).

This chain connects TRBV19 to TRBJ1-1; a possible D gene is TRBD1 (6 bases). The CDR3 contains 11 residues. Germline V gives CDR1 LNHDA, CDR2 SQIVND (reference sequence). Between the trimmed V and J ends, which lost 7 bases and 11 bases, there was a span of 14 bases. CDR3 sequence: CASIQTGMAFF. CDR3 bases: TGTGCCAGTATTCAGACAGGTATGGCTTTCTTT. Variable domain in full (rest from reference TRBV19 and TRBJ1-1): DGGITQSPKYLFRKEGQNVTLSCEQNLNHDAMYWYRQDPGQGLRLIYYSQIVNDFQKGDIAEGYSVSREKKESFPLTVTSAQKNPTAFYLCASIQTGMAFFGQGTRLTVV.

The rearrangement joins TRBV19 to TRBJ2-7; perhaps TRBD1 as D (5 bases). The CDR3 has 16 amino acids. V lost 4 bases, J lost 1 base, and 17 bases lay in between. The V gene's germline CDR1 is LNHDA and CDR2 SQIVND (reference sequence). This chain's CDR3 is CASSTFGQGFSYEQYF. The CDR3 DNA sequence: TGTGCCAGTAGTACCTTTGGGCAGGGTTTTTCCTACGAGCAGTACTTC.

The chain couples TRBV5-1 to TRBJ1-1; tentatively, D is TRBD1 (5 bases). Trimming took 2 bases from V and 5 from J, leaving 22 bases between them. Germline V lookup: CDR1 SGHRS, CDR2 YFSETQ. The CDR3 is made up of 17 amino acids. The CDR3 nucleotides are TGCGCCAGCAGCTTAGGGGTCACTTTTAGGGGCGGAACTGAAGCTTTCTTT. It encodes CASSLGVTFRGGTEAFF.

This clone has a handful of counts. This rearrangement joins TRBV7-2 to TRBJ1-3, with D possibly TRBD1 on 6 matching bases. The CDR3 has 14 amino acids. Per germline, CDR1 SGHTA and CDR2 FQGNSA. Trimming stripped 6 bases from V and 0 bases from J, with 9 bases between. As DNA, the CDR3 is TGTGCCAGCAGACTACAGGGCTCTGGAAACACCATATATTTT. This gives the protein CASRLQGSGNTIYF.

This clone was counted a single time. The V gene is TRBV4-1, the J gene TRBJ1-3, with no clear D. The CDR3 loop spans 19 amino acids. V was trimmed by 4 bases and J by 2 bases, leaving 24 bases between them. Germline lookup yields CDR1 MGHRA and CDR2 YSYEKL. CDR3 in amino acids: CASSPGRARGGQAGNTIYF. CDR3 DNA: TGCGCCAGCAGCCCCGGGCGGGCCCGCGGCGGGCAAGCTGGAAACACCATATATTTT.

The V and J genes are TRBV20-1 and TRBJ2-1; D gene unclear. The V gene lost 4 bases and the J gene lost 7 bases, with 8 bases spanning the gap. Germline values: CDR1 DFQATT, CDR2 SNEGSKA (reference sequence). The length of the CDR3 is 11 residues. CDR3 in DNA: TGCAGTGCTACAAAGCAAAATGAGCAGTTCTTC. This sequence encodes CSATKQNEQFF.

V and J are TRBV10-3 and TRBJ1-2; no clear D. From germline, CDR1 is ENHRY and CDR2 SYGVKD. CDR3 length: 13 amino acids. Trimming removed 6 bases at V and 1 base at J, with 9 bases between. CDR3: CAIRELSNYGYTF. The DNA of the CDR3 is TGTGCCATCAGAGAATTGAGTAACTATGGCTACACCTTC.

The CDR3 region has the DNA TGTGCCAGCAGCCAATCCAGGGGATCTAACTATGGCTACACCTTC. It is translated as CASSQSRGSNYGYTF. The chain links TRBV14 to TRBJ1-2, with a weak D call TRBD1 (6 bases). CDR3 length: 15 residues. The V and J ends lost 2 bases and 0 bases respectively, with 10 bases between them. Germline lookup yields CDR1 SGHDN and CDR2 FVKESK.

The rearrangement links TRBV7-3 to TRBJ1-1; a possible D gene is TRBD1 (5 bases). The CDR3 has 13 residues. CDR1 and CDR2 from the germline V gene are SGHTA and FQGTGA. V lost 5 bases to trimming and J lost 6 bases, with 13 bases between them. CDR3 in amino acids: CASSTHTGAEAFF. The CDR3 DNA is TGTGCCAGCAGCACACACACAGGAGCTGAAGCTTTCTTT.

There are a few counts of this clone. The gene calls are TRBV4-1 and TRBJ1-2; TRBD1 is a possible D gene (6 bases). V dropped 0 bases and J dropped 9 bases, with 14 bases sitting between them. The CDR3 loop spans 14 amino acids. Germline V CDR1 and CDR2: MGHRA, YSYEKL. The CDR3 bases are TGCGCCAGCAGCCAAGAGGGCAGGGGATCCAGCTACACCTTC. Residues: CASSQEGRGSSYTF.

V is TRBV6-5 and J is TRBJ1-4, with D unclear. With 8 bases removed from V and 0 bases from J, the gap between germline ends came to 10 bases. Per germline, CDR1 MNHEY and CDR2 SVGAGI. The CDR3 runs 14 residues. The CDR3: CASREAPTNEKLFF. As DNA, the CDR3 is TGTGCCAGCCGCGAGGCCCCAACTAATGAAAAACTGTTTTTT.